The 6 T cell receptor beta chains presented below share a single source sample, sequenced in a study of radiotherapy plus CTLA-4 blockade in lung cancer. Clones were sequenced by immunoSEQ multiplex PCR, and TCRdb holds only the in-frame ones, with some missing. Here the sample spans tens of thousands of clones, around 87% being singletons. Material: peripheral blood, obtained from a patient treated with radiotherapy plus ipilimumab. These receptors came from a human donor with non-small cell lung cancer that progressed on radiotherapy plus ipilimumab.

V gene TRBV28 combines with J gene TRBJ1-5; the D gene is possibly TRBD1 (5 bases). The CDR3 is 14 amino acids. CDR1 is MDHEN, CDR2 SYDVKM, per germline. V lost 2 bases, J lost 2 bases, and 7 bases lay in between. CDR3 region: CASSLPGGNQPQHF. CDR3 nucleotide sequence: TGTGCCAGCAGTTTACCGGGGGGCAATCAGCCCCAGCATTTT.

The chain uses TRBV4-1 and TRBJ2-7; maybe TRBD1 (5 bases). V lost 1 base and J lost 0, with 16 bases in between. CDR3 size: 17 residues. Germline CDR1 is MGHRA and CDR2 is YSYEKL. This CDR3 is CASSQVPTEYLSYEQYF. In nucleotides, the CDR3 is TGCGCCAGCAGCCAAGTACCGACAGAATACCTCTCCTACGAGCAGTACTTC.

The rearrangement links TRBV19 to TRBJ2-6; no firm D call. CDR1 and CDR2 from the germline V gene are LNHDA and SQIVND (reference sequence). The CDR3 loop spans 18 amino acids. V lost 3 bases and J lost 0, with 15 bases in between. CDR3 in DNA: TGTGCCAGTAGTATTATGGCACCTCCCCGCTCTGGGGCCAACGTCCTGACTTTC. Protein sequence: CASSIMAPPRSGANVLTF. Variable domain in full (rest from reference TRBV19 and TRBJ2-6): DGGITQSPKYLFRKEGQNVTLSCEQNLNHDAMYWYRQDPGQGLRLIYYSQIVNDFQKGDIAEGYSVSREKKESFPLTVTSAQKNPTAFYLCASSIMAPPRSGANVLTFGAGSRLTVL.

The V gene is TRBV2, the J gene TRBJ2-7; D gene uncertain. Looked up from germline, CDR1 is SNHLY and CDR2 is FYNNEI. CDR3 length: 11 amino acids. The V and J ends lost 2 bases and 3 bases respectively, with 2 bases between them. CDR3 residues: CASSEFYEQYF. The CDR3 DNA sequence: TGTGCCAGCAGTGAATTCTACGAGCAGTACTTC.

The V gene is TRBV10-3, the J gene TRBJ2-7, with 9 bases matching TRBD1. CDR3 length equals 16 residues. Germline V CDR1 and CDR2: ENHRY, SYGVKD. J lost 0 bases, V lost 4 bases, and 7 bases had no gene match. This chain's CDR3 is CAISALGQGFSYEQYF. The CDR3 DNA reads TGTGCCATCAGTGCTTTGGGACAGGGCTTCTCCTACGAGCAGTACTTC.

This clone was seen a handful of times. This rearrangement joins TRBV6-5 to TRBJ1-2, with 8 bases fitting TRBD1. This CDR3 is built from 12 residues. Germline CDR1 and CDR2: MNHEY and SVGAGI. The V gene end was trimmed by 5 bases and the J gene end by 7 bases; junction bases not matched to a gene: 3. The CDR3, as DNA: TGTGCCAGCAGTCAGGGGGCGGTTGGCTACACCTTC. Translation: CASSQGAVGYTF.